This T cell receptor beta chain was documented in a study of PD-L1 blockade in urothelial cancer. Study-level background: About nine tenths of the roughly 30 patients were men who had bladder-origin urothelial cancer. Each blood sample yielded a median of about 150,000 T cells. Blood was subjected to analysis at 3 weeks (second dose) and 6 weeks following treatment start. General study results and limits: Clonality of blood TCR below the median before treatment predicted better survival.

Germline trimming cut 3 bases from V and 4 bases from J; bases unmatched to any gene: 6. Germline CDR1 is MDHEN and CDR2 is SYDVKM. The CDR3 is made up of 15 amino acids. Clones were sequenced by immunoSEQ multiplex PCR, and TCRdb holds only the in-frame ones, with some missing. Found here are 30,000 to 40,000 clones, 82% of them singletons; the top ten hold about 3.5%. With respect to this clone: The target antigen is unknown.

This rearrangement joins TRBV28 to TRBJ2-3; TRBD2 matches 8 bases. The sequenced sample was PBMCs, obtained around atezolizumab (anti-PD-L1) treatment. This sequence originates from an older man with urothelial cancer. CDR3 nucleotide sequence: TGTGCCAGCAGTTTGGTAGCGGGACACTCAGATACGCAGTATTTT. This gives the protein CASSLVAGHSDTQYF.